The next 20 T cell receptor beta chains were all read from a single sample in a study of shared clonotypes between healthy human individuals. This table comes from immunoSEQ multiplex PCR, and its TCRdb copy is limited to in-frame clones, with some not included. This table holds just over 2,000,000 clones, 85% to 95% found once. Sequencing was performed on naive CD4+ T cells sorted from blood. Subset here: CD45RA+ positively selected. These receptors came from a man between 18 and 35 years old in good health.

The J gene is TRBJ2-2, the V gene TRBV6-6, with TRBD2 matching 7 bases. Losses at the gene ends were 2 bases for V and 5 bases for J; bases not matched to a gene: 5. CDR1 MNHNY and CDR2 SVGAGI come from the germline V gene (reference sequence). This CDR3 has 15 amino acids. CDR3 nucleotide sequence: TGTGCCAGCAGTTACGAAGCGGGATGGACCGGGGAGCTGTTTTTT. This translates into CASSYEAGWTGELFF.

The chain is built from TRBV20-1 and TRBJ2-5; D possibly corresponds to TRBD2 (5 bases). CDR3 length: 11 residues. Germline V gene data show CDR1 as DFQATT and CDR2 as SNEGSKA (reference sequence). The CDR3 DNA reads TGCAGCGGAGGATTGCGGGAGACCCAGTACTTC. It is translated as CSGGLRETQYF.

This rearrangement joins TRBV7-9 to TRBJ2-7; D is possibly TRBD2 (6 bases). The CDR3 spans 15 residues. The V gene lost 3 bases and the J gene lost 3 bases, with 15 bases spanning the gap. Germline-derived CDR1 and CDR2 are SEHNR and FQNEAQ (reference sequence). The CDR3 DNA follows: TGTGCCAGCAGCTTTCCGGGACTGCGGCACTACGAGCAGTACTTC. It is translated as CASSFPGLRHYEQYF.

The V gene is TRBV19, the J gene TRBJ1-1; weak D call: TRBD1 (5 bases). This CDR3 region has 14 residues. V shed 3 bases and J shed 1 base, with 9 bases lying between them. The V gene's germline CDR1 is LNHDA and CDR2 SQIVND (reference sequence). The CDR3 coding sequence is TGTGCCAGTAGTATTAGGGGTAGGAACACTGAAGCTTTCTTT. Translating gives CASSIRGRNTEAFF. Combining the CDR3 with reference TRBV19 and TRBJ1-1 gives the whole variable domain DGGITQSPKYLFRKEGQNVTLSCEQNLNHDAMYWYRQDPGQGLRLIYYSQIVNDFQKGDIAEGYSVSREKKESFPLTVTSAQKNPTAFYLCASSIRGRNTEAFFGQGTRLTVV.

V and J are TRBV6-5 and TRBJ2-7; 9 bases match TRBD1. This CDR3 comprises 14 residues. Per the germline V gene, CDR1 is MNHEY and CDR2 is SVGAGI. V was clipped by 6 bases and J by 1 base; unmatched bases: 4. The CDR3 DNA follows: TGTGCCAGCAGGGACAGGGGCACTTCCTACGAGCAGTACTTC. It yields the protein CASRDRGTSYEQYF.

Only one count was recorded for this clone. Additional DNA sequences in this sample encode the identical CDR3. DNA for the CDR3: TGTGCCATCAGCAGACTAGCGGGAGGCCTTAATGAGCAGTTCTTC. Translating gives CAISRLAGGLNEQFF. The chain couples TRBV10-3 to TRBJ2-1, with 13 bases lining up with TRBD2. This CDR3 is 15 amino acids long. Germline assignment: CDR1 ENHRY and CDR2 SYGVKD. J was trimmed by 7 bases and V by 6 bases; bases with no gene match: 6.

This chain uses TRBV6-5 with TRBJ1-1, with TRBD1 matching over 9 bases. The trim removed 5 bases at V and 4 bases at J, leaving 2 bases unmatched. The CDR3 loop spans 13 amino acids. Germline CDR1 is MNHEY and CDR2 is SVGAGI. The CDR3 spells CASSTTGGTEAFF. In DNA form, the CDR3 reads TGTGCCAGCAGTACGACAGGGGGCACTGAAGCTTTCTTT.

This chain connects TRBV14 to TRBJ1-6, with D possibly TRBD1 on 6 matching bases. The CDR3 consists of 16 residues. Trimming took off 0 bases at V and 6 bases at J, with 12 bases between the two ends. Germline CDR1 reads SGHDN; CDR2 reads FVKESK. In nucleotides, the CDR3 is TGTGCCAGCAGCCAAGACTTTACAGGGTCTAATTCACCCCTCCACTTT. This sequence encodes CASSQDFTGSNSPLHF.

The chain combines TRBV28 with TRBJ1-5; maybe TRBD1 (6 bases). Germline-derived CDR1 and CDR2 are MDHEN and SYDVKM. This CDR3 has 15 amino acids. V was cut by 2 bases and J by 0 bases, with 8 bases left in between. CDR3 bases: TGTGCCAGCAGTTTACAGGGGCCTAGCAATCAGCCCCAGCATTTT. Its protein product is CASSLQGPSNQPQHF.

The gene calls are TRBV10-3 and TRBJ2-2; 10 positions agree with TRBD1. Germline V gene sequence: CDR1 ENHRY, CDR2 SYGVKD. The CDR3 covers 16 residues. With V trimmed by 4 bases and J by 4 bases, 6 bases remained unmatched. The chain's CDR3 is CAISGGQGTGTGELFF. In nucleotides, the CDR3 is TGTGCCATCAGTGGGGGACAGGGGACGGGCACCGGGGAGCTGTTTTTT.

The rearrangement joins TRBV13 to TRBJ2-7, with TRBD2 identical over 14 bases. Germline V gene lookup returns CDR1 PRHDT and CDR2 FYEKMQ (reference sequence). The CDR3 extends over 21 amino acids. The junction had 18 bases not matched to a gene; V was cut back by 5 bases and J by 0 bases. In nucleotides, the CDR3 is TGTGCCAGCAGCCCCGACAAACTAGGACTAGCGGGAGGAGGAACCTCCTACGAGCAGTACTTC. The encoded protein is CASSPDKLGLAGGGTSYEQYF.

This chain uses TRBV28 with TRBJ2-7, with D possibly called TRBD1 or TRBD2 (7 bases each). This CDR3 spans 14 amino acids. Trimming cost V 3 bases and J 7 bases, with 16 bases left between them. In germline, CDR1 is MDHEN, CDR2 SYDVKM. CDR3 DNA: TGTGCCAGCAGTTTCTGGCAGGGGGGGAGGGAGCAGTACTTC. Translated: CASSFWQGGREQYF. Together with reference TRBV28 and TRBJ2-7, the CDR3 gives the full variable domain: DVKVTQSSRYLVKRTGEKVFLECVQDMDHENMFWYRQDPGLGLRLIYFSYDVKMKEKGDIPEGYSVSREKKERFSLILESASTNQTSMYLCASSFWQGGREQYFGPGTRLTVT.

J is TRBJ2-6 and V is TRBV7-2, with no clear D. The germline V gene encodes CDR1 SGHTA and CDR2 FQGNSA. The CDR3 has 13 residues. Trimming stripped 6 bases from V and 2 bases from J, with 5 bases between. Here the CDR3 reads CASSIPGANVLTF. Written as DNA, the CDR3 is TGTGCCAGCAGTATCCCTGGGGCCAACGTCCTGACTTTC.

CDR3 sequence: CASSLAGSTYTDTQYF. As DNA, the CDR3 is TGCGCCAGCAGCTTAGCAGGGTCGACGTACACAGATACGCAGTATTTT. The chain is built from TRBV5-1 and TRBJ2-3, with a tentative D call TRBD1 (5 bases). The V end was cut by 2 bases, the J end by 2 bases, with 15 bases between. CDR1 and CDR2 (germline): SGHRS, YFSETQ. CDR3 size: 16 residues.

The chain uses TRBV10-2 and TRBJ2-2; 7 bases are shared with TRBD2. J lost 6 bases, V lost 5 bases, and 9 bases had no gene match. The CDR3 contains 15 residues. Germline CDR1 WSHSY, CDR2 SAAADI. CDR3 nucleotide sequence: TGCGCCAGCAGTCATGGGACTATAGGCTCCGGGGAGCTGTTTTTT. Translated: CASSHGTIGSGELFF.

The CDR3 loop reads CASSYSRGSAGELFF. The DNA of the CDR3 is TGTGCCAGCAGTTACTCCAGGGGATCTGCCGGGGAGCTGTTTTTT. This chain uses TRBV6-5 with TRBJ2-2; tentatively, D is TRBD1 (6 bases). The V and J ends lost 0 bases and 6 bases respectively, with 11 bases between them. In germline, CDR1 is MNHEY, CDR2 SVGAGI. CDR3 length: 15 residues.

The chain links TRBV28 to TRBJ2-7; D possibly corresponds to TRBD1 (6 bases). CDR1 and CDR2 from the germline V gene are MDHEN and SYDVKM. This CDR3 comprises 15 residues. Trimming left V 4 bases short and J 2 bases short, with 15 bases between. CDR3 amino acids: CASSYPSTGAYEQYF. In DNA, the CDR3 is TGTGCCAGCAGTTACCCCTCGACAGGAGCCTACGAGCAGTACTTC.

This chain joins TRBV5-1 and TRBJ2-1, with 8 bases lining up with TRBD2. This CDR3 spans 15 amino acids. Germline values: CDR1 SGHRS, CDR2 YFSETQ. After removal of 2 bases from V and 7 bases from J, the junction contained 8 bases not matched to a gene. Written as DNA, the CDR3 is TGCGCCAGCAGCTTCTCGGGAGGGCCGGTAAATGAGCAGTTCTTC. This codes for CASSFSGGPVNEQFF.

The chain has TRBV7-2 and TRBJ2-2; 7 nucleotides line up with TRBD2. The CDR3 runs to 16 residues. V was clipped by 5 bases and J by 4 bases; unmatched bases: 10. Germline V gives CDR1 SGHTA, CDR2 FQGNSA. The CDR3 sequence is CASSPMGGRITGELFF. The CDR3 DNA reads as TGTGCCAGCAGCCCCATGGGGGGGAGGATCACCGGGGAGCTGTTTTTT.

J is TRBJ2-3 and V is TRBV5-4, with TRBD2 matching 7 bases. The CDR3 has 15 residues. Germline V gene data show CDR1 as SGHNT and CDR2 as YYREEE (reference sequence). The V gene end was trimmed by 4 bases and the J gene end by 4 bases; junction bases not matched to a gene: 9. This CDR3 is CASSRGGRVPDTQYF. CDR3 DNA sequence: TGTGCCAGCAGCCGGGGAGGGAGGGTTCCAGATACGCAGTATTTT.